Below, 9 T cell receptor beta chains from the same sample are listed, as sequenced in a study of blood T cells in healthy people across ages. Then a second PCR, running roughly 7 to 11 cycles, was carried out with a sample-barcoded 5' primer and a J-beta primer mix. TCRdb recomputed calls from the 5' RACE reads with MiXCR, one row per CDR3 protein. The data hold roughly 900,000 distinct CDR3 sequences, with under 35% observed a single time. The sequenced material came from blood. These TCRs come from an elderly woman in good health.

This clonotype was counted many times. V is TRBV5-4 and J is TRBJ2-1; 8 bases agree with TRBD2. The length of the CDR3 is 16 residues. Per the germline V gene, CDR1 is SGHNT and CDR2 is YYREEE (reference sequence). The junction had 5 bases not matched to a gene; V was cut back by 0 bases and J by 3 bases. The CDR3 is CASSLGSGGLYNEQFF. The CDR3, as DNA: TGTGCCAGCAGCTTGGGGAGCGGGGGCCTCTACAATGAGCAGTTCTTC.

The V call is TRBV29-1, the J call TRBJ1-2; D uncertain. CDR1 is SQVTM and CDR2 is ANQGSEA in the germline V gene. This CDR3 spans 12 amino acids. V lost 7 bases and J 7 bases, leaving 16 bases between the germline ends. The CDR3 sequence: CSAERTDGGYTF. The DNA of the CDR3 is TGCAGCGCCGAGCGCACGGACGGTGGCTACACCTTC.

As regards this clonotype: A read error is possible here, since a much larger clone lies one base away. The chain joins TRBV6-5 to TRBJ2-5; 7 nucleotides match TRBD2. The CDR3 totals 12 residues. The germline V gene encodes CDR1 MNHEY and CDR2 SVGAGI. The V and J ends lost 7 bases and 11 bases, in that order; junction bases with no gene match: 10. The CDR3 region is CASKRDAGEQYF. The DNA of the CDR3 is TGTGCCAGCAAGCGGGACGCCGGTGAGCAGTACTTC.

This chain connects TRBV9 to TRBJ1-2; D is unresolved. The CDR3 is 16 residues long. V gave up 6 bases and J gave up 2 bases, with 20 bases separating them. Per the germline V gene, CDR1 is SGDLS and CDR2 is YYNGEE. For the CDR3, the DNA is TGTGCCAGCACCCCGTCGGCCCAGAGACGAAACTATGGCTACACCTTC. Residues: CASTPSAQRRNYGYTF.

Many counts were recorded for this clonotype. The rearrangement uses TRBV12-3 or TRBV12-4 and TRBJ2-1; D is perhaps TRBD2 (6 bases). This CDR3 is 14 amino acids long. V lost 10 bases, J lost 0 bases, and 13 bases lay in between. The CDR3 nucleotides are TGTGCCACCGGGACTCTTAGCTCCTACAATGAGCAGTTCTTC. Encoded protein: CATGTLSSYNEQFF.

Concerning this clonotype: A much larger clonotype is one base distant, so this may be a read error. V is TRBV12-3 or TRBV12-4 and J is TRBJ2-4; D may be TRBD2 (5 bases). This CDR3 spans 16 amino acids. The CDR3 loop is CASSPQETLAKNIRYF. For the CDR3, the DNA is TGTGCCAGCAGTCCTCAGGAGACCCTAGCCAAAAACATTCGGTACTTC.

V and J are TRBV7-9 and TRBJ1-5; 9 bases are a match to TRBD1. V gave up 9 bases and J gave up 0 bases; unmatched junction bases: 15. CDR1 and CDR2 (germline): SEHNR, FQNEAQ (reference sequence). The CDR3 runs 18 residues. The CDR3 loop is CASKPGQGTRISNQPQHF. The CDR3 DNA is TGTGCCAGTAAACCGGGACAGGGAACTCGGATTAGCAATCAGCCCCAGCATTTT.

This clonotype has ten or more counts. V and J are TRBV7-2 and TRBJ2-7; D ambiguous. This CDR3 spans 12 amino acids. The germline V gene has CDR1 SGHTA and CDR2 FQGNSA. Trimming removed 0 bases from V and 5 bases from J, with 5 bases in between. The CDR3, as DNA: TGTGCCAGCAGCTTAGCAATCCACGAGCAGTACTTC. Protein sequence: CASSLAIHEQYF.

On this clonotype itself: It is likely a read error, because the conserved phenylalanine at the end of the CDR3 is missing. The V gene is TRBV12-3 or TRBV12-4, the J gene TRBJ2-1, with 8 nucleotides matching TRBD2. The DNA end is a closer match to TRBJ2-7, so the J assignment may be wrong. This CDR3 contains 13 residues. Written as DNA, the CDR3 is TGTGCCAGCAGATCGGGGACTAGCTACGAGCAGTACTGC. Translation gives CASRSGTSYEQYC.